This T cell receptor beta chain came from a study of blood T cells in healthy people across ages. At the level of the study: Through template switching, about one barcoded beta molecule was captured per two T cells, as measured in model experiments.

The use of a sample-barcoded 5' primer and a J-beta primer mix characterized a second PCR of about 7 to 12 cycles. TCRdb called the 5' RACE reads again in MiXCR, with one record for every CDR3 protein. The table has around 620,000 distinct CDR3 sequences, approximately 27% seen once. The donors, healthy Caucasians from Russia, were aged 6 to 90. Germline CDR1 and CDR2: LGHDT and YNNKEL (reference sequence). Trimming cost V 8 bases and J 0 bases, with 14 bases left between them. This CDR3 comprises 15 residues. Sequencing was carried out using blood. The source is a woman in her sixties or seventies in good health. This chain links TRBV3-1 with TRBJ1-3, with D tentatively TRBD1 (6 bases). CDR3 coding DNA: TGTGCCAGCGGGGCAGGGGTCAACTCTGGAAACACCATATATTTT. Amino acids: CASGAGVNSGNTIYF.